The rows below give T cell receptor beta chains drawn from one sample of a study of blood T cell repertoires in COVID-19. The table came from immunoSEQ multiplex PCR; TCRdb's copy has only in-frame clones and leaves some out. The profile shows some 330,000 clones, under 85% of them singletons. The sequenced sample consisted of PBMCs or T cells enriched from blood (not recorded which). These receptors all come from a woman aged 45-59 years who had recovered from COVID-19. Each CDR3 is given with its conserved first and last residue. The order of the fields is J gene, clone size, V gene, D gene, CDR3 DNA, CDR3 protein. D genes are given only for firm matches. Not all rows give a size; the values are once, few, many and, for expanded clones, a class.

j_call: TRBJ1-1; clone_size: .; v_call: TRBV12-3/TRBV12-4; d_call: .; cdr3_nt: TGTGCCAGCAGTTACGGGGGCACTGAAGCTTTCTTT; cdr3_aa: CASSYGGTEAFF
j_call: TRBJ1-2; clone_size: .; v_call: TRBV5-4; d_call: TRBD1; cdr3_nt: TGTGCCAGCAGCTCTATGCCCGGACAGGGGGTTGGCTACACCTTC; cdr3_aa: CASSSMPGQGVGYTF
j_call: TRBJ2-7; clone_size: .; v_call: TRBV11-1; d_call: TRBD1; cdr3_nt: TGTGCCAGCAGAACGACAGGGGGCACCTACGAGCAGTACTTC; cdr3_aa: CASRTTGGTYEQYF
j_call: TRBJ2-2; clone_size: .; v_call: TRBV15; d_call: TRBD2; cdr3_nt: TGTGCCACCAGCAGAGATGGGACTAGCGGGAGGGAACCCGGATCCGGGGAGCTGTTTTTT; cdr3_aa: CATSRDGTSGREPGSGELFF
j_call: TRBJ1-2; clone_size: .; v_call: TRBV10-3; d_call: TRBD1; cdr3_nt: TGTGCCATCAGTGAGTCGACAGGGGTCGGCTACACCTTC; cdr3_aa: CAISESTGVGYTF
j_call: TRBJ1-3; clone_size: .; v_call: TRBV25-1; d_call: .; cdr3_nt: TGTGCCAGCAGTCCCGTGGGAAACACCATATATTTT; cdr3_aa: CASSPVGNTIYF
j_call: TRBJ1-2; clone_size: .; v_call: TRBV3-1/TRBV3-2; d_call: .; cdr3_nt: TGTGCCAGCAGCCAAGGGGTCAGGGTCGGCTACACCTTC; cdr3_aa: CASSQGVRVGYTF
j_call: TRBJ2-7; clone_size: .; v_call: TRBV21-1; d_call: .; cdr3_nt: TGTGCCAGCGATTTTTTAACCGGGACAGGACTAGGCTTCTACGAGCAGTACTTC; cdr3_aa: CASDFLTGTGLGFYEQYF
j_call: TRBJ1-4; clone_size: .; v_call: TRBV19; d_call: TRBD1; cdr3_nt: TGTGCCAGCTCTAGGACAGGGTCTAATGAAAAACTGTTTTTT; cdr3_aa: CASSRTGSNEKLFF
j_call: TRBJ1-2; clone_size: .; v_call: TRBV7-2; d_call: .; cdr3_nt: TGTGCCAGCAGCCGACGGGACTATGGCTACACCTTC; cdr3_aa: CASSRRDYGYTF
j_call: TRBJ1-1; clone_size: .; v_call: TRBV19; d_call: .; cdr3_nt: TGTGCCAGTAGTATATTGAACAGATTGAACACTGAAGCTTTCTTT; cdr3_aa: CASSILNRLNTEAFF
j_call: TRBJ1-2; clone_size: .; v_call: TRBV5-6; d_call: TRBD1; cdr3_nt: TGTGCCAGCAGCTTGTGGCGGGGACAGGGAGACTATGGCTACACCTTC; cdr3_aa: CASSLWRGQGDYGYTF
j_call: TRBJ1-1; clone_size: .; v_call: TRBV7-2; d_call: .; cdr3_nt: TGTGCCAGCAGCTTAGTAGGCGGGACGATACCAGTGGGTGAAGCTTTCTTT; cdr3_aa: CASSLVGGTIPVGEAFF
j_call: TRBJ1-1; clone_size: few; v_call: TRBV5-4; d_call: .; cdr3_nt: TGTGCCAGCAGCTTAGGCGGGAACATCGTCACTGAAGCTTTCTTT; cdr3_aa: CASSLGGNIVTEAFF
j_call: TRBJ1-1; clone_size: .; v_call: TRBV11-3; d_call: .; cdr3_nt: TGTGCCAGCAGGGAAGGGCGTAGGGGCCGAATTACTGAAGCTTTCTTT; cdr3_aa: CASREGRRGRITEAFF
j_call: TRBJ2-3; clone_size: .; v_call: TRBV19; d_call: .; cdr3_nt: TGTGCCAGTAGTCTCGGAGCACTAGGCACAGATACGCAGTATTTT; cdr3_aa: CASSLGALGTDTQYF
j_call: TRBJ1-2; clone_size: .; v_call: TRBV9; d_call: TRBD1; cdr3_nt: TGTGCCAGCAGCGTACGGACAGGGGGCGCCTATGGCTACACCTTC; cdr3_aa: CASSVRTGGAYGYTF
j_call: TRBJ1-1; clone_size: .; v_call: TRBV25-1; d_call: .; cdr3_nt: TGTGCCAGCAGTGAGAACAGGGCACCGAACACTGAAGCTTTCTTT; cdr3_aa: CASSENRAPNTEAFF
j_call: TRBJ1-2; clone_size: .; v_call: TRBV3-1/TRBV3-2; d_call: .; cdr3_nt: TGTGCCAGCAGCCCCATCCAGGGTCGCTATGGCTACACCTTC; cdr3_aa: CASSPIQGRYGYTF
j_call: TRBJ1-2; clone_size: .; v_call: TRBV6-5; d_call: TRBD1; cdr3_nt: TGTGCCAGCGGCGGGACAGGGGCGACCTATGGCTACACCTTC; cdr3_aa: CASGGTGATYGYTF
j_call: TRBJ2-4; clone_size: .; v_call: TRBV6-2/TRBV6-3; d_call: .; cdr3_nt: TGTGCCAGCAGTTACATTCCAGGGGTTAACAAAAACATTCAGTACTTC; cdr3_aa: CASSYIPGVNKNIQYF
j_call: TRBJ1-2; clone_size: .; v_call: TRBV27; d_call: TRBD1; cdr3_nt: TGTGCCAGCAGCCCCCCAGGGGGCGGATTATATGGCTACACCTTC; cdr3_aa: CASSPPGGGLYGYTF
j_call: TRBJ2-7; clone_size: once; v_call: TRBV6-5; d_call: TRBD1; cdr3_nt: TGTGCCAGCAGTCTAAGGACAGGGGGCGCGGGGGAGCAGTACTTC; cdr3_aa: CASSLRTGGAGEQYF
j_call: TRBJ1-2; clone_size: few; v_call: TRBV10-3; d_call: TRBD1; cdr3_nt: TGTGCCATCAGTGCGGGACAGGGCCCGAACTATGGCTACACCTTC; cdr3_aa: CAISAGQGPNYGYTF
j_call: TRBJ2-7; clone_size: .; v_call: TRBV7-2; d_call: TRBD1; cdr3_nt: TGTGCCAGCAGCTTGACTTTTGGGACAGGTTCCCGCGGGAACGAGCAGTACTTC; cdr3_aa: CASSLTFGTGSRGNEQYF
j_call: TRBJ1-2; clone_size: .; v_call: TRBV20-1; d_call: TRBD1; cdr3_nt: TGCAGTGCTAGATGGGACAGGGCCCAATGCTTC; cdr3_aa: CSARWDRAQCF
j_call: TRBJ2-7; clone_size: few; v_call: TRBV4-3; d_call: .; cdr3_nt: TGCGCCAGCAGCCCCAGGGATGGGGCTGACGAGCAGTACTTC; cdr3_aa: CASSPRDGADEQYF
j_call: TRBJ1-1; clone_size: .; v_call: TRBV19; d_call: TRBD1; cdr3_nt: TGTGCCACTGCGGGGCAGGGGGCTTCTGAAGCTTTCTTT; cdr3_aa: CATAGQGASEAFF
j_call: TRBJ2-3; clone_size: .; v_call: TRBV7-2; d_call: TRBD2; cdr3_nt: TGTGCCAGCAGCTTAGCTAGCGGGGGGCCGCACACAGATACGCAGTATTTT; cdr3_aa: CASSLASGGPHTDTQYF
j_call: TRBJ2-7; clone_size: .; v_call: TRBV2; d_call: .; cdr3_nt: TGTGCCAGCAGTGAACAGGCAAGTTACGAGCAGTACTTC; cdr3_aa: CASSEQASYEQYF
j_call: TRBJ2-7; clone_size: few; v_call: TRBV28; d_call: TRBD2; cdr3_nt: TGTGCCAGCAGTTATAGCGGGACCCCCGGCGAGCAGTACTTC; cdr3_aa: CASSYSGTPGEQYF
j_call: TRBJ1-2; clone_size: .; v_call: TRBV19; d_call: .; cdr3_nt: TGTGCCAGTAGTATCGGCGGGATCGCGTATGGCTACACCTTC; cdr3_aa: CASSIGGIAYGYTF
j_call: TRBJ2-1; clone_size: .; v_call: TRBV7-9; d_call: .; cdr3_nt: TGTGCCAGCAGCCCGAGACAGGCGAGAGGCGATGAGCAGTTCTTC; cdr3_aa: CASSPRQARGDEQFF